A single sample gave rise to the 2 T cell receptor beta chains below, sequenced in a study of T cell responses to AZD1222 COVID-19 vaccine. Some clones are missing from TCRdb's copy, which holds only in-frame ones; the method was immunoSEQ multiplex PCR. The sample contains around 95,000 clones, around nine tenths of which appear only once. Sequenced material: peripheral blood, taken on day 0 of AZD1222 vaccination. These receptor sequences come from an adult in good health.

The J gene is TRBJ1-1, the V gene TRBV9; a weak D match, TRBD1 (5 bases). In germline, CDR1 is SGDLS, CDR2 YYNGEE. The CDR3 runs to 12 residues. V dropped 4 bases and J dropped 6 bases, with 10 bases sitting between them. As DNA, the CDR3 is TGTGCCAGCAGCCGTCTAGGGGCTGAAGCTTTCTTT. Amino acid sequence: CASSRLGAEAFF.

V is TRBV4-1 and J is TRBJ2-1; 9 bases are shared with TRBD2. The length of the CDR3 is 17 residues. The V gene's germline CDR1 is MGHRA and CDR2 YSYEKL. V trimming: 0 bases; J trimming: 5 bases; junction bases outside the gene matches: 8. The CDR3 nucleotides are TGCGCCAGCAGCCAAGATGTCCGGACTAGCGACAACAATGAGCAGTTCTTC. This translates into CASSQDVRTSDNNEQFF.